This TCR beta chain was documented in a study of radiotherapy plus CTLA-4 blockade in lung cancer. Per the germline V gene, CDR1 is SGDLS and CDR2 is YYNGEE. Trimming cost V 3 bases and J 4 bases; bases outside gene matches: 5. This CDR3 comprises 15 residues. Some clones are missing from TCRdb's copy, which holds only in-frame ones; the method was immunoSEQ multiplex PCR. Of about 80,000 clones listed, about 80% were seen once; the top ten hold 0.79%. The sequences come from peripheral blood, collected from a patient treated with radiotherapy plus ipilimumab. This clonotype was sampled from a human donor with non-small cell lung cancer who had stable disease on radiotherapy plus ipilimumab. The chain joins TRBV9 to TRBJ2-3, with TRBD2 identical over 10 bases. CDR3 in DNA: TGTGCCAGCAGCGCTAGCGGGGGCCGCCCAGATACGCAGTATTTT. The encoded protein is CASSASGGRPDTQYF.